The subject of this entry is one T cell receptor (beta chain). Antigen unknown. The CDR3 covers 16 residues. V dropped 0 bases and J dropped 1 base, with 7 bases sitting between them. Germline V gene lookup returns CDR1 MNHEY and CDR2 SVGAGI. Repertoires were generated with immunoSEQ multiplex PCR, while TCRdb's copy carries only in-frame clones and drops some. The profile shows about 70,000 clones, roughly nine tenths of them singletons. This entry is derived from a study of OX40 agonist ivuxolimab in advanced cancers. Patients with autoimmune history or systemic immunosuppression were excluded. Notes on the study in general: Among the lowest peripheral clonal expansion occurred in 0.1-3.0 mg/kg partial responders. Among expanded peripheral T cells, antigen specificity went undetermined. In general, CD8+ T cells held more expanded clones than CD4+ did, on average.

Material: CD4+ or CD8+ T cells sorted from blood, obtained in a trial of the OX40 agonist ivuxolimab. This clonotype originated in an adult with an advanced solid tumor such as melanoma, head and neck, liver or kidney cancer. The chain joins TRBV6-5 to TRBJ2-6; D may match TRBD1 or TRBD2 (5 bases each). CDR3 nucleotides: TGTGCCAGCAGTTACTCGGGGGTATCTGGGGCCAACGTCCTGACTTTC. It encodes CASSYSGVSGANVLTF.